This T cell receptor (beta chain) derives from a study of T cell repertoires in cytomegalovirus infection. Looking at the study overall: It was the public TCR beta signatures that indicated both CMV infection and matching HLA type.

Via MiXCR, TCRdb re-called the reads, giving one row per CDR3 protein. Of fewer than 300,000 distinct CDR3 sequences detected, 25% appear once; the ten largest clones hold about 15%. In the case of this clonotype: Its antigen is currently unknown.

Study-wide results and limits: In two of eight donors, the top clonotype was HLA-C-restricted CMV-specific. The cumulative frequency of public TCR beta families identified carriers of CMV plus the relevant HLA.

The sequence came from a human donor in good health (CMV status not recorded). Some clones in this sample may be carry-over from other donors' samples. The sequencing input was PBMCs.

The CDR3 nucleotides read TGTGCCAGCAGCTTACTACCAGGGGAAGAGGAAGGCAATCAGCCCCAGCATTTT. It is translated as CASSLLPGEEEGNQPQHF. The chain has TRBV7-9 and TRBJ1-5, with D possibly being TRBD1 (6 bases). The CDR3 has 18 amino acids. Trimming pared 2 bases from V and 2 bases from J, leaving 19 bases between. Germline lookup yields CDR1 SEHNR and CDR2 FQNEAQ (reference sequence).